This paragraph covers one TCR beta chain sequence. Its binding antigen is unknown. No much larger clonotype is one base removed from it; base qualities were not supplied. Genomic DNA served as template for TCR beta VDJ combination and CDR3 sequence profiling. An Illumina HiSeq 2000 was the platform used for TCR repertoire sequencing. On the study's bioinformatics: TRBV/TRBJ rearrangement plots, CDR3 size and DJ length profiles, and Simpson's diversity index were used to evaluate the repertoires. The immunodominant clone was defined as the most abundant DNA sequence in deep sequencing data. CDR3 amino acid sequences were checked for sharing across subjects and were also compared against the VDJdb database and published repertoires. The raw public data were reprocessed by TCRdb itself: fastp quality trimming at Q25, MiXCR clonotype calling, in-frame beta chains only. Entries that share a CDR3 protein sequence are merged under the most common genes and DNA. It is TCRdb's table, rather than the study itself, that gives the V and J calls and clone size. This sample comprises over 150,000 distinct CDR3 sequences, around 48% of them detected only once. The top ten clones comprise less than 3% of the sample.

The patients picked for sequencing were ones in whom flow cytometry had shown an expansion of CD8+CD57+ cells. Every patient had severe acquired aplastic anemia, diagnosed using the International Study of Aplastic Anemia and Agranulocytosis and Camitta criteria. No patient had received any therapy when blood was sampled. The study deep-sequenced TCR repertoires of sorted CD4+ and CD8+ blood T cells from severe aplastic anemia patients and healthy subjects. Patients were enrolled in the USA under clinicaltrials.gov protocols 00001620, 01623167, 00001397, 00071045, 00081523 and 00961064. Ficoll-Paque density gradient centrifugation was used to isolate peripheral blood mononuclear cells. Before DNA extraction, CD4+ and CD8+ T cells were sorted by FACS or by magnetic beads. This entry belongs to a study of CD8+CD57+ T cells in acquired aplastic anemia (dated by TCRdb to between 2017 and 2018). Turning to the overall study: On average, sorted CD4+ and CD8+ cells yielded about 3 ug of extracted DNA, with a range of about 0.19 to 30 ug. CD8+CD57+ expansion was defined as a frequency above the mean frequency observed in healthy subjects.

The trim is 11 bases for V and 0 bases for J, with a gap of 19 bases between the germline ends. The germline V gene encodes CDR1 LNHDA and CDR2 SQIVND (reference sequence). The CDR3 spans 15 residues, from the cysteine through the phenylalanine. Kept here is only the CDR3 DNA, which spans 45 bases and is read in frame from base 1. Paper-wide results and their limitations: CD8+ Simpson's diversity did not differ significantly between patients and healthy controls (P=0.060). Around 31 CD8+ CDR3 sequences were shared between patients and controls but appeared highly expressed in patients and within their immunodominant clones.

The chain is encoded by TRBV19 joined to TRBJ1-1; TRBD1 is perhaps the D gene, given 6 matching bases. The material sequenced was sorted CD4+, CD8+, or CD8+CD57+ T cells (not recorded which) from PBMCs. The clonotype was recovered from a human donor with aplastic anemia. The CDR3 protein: CASLGGAGLNTEAFF. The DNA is TGTGCCTCCCTCGGGGGGGCAGGATTGAACACTGAAGCTTTCTTT.